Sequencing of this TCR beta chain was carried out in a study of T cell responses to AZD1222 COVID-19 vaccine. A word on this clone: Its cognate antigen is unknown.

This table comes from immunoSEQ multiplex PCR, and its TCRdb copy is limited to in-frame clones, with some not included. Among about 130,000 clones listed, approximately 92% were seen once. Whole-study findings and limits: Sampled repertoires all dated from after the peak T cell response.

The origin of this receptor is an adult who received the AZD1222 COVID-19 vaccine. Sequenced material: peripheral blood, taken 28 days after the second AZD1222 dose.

CDR3 in amino acids: CASSPQGASNQPQHF. The CDR3 bases are TGTGCCAGCTCACCACAGGGGGCGAGCAATCAGCCCCAGCATTTT. This sequence joins TRBV18 and TRBJ1-5; TRBD1 agrees at 7 bases. The germline CDR1 and CDR2 sequences are KGHSH and LQKENI. The CDR3 is 15 residues long. The junction had 1 base not matched to a gene; V was cut back by 1 base and J by 1 base.